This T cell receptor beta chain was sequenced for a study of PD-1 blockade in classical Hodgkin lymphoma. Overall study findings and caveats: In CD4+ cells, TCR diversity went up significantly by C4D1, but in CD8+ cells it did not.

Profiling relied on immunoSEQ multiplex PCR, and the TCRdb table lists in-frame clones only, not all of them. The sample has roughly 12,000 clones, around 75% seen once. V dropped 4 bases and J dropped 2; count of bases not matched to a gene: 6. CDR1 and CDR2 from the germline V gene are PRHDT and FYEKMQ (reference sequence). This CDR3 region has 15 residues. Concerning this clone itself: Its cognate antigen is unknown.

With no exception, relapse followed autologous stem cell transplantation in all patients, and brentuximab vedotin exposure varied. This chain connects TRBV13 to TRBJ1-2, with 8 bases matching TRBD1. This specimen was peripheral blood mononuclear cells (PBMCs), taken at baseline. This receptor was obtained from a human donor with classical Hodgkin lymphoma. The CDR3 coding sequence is TGTGCCAGCAGCTCGGGGGACAGGATAAACTATGGCTACACCTTC. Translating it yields CASSSGDRINYGYTF.